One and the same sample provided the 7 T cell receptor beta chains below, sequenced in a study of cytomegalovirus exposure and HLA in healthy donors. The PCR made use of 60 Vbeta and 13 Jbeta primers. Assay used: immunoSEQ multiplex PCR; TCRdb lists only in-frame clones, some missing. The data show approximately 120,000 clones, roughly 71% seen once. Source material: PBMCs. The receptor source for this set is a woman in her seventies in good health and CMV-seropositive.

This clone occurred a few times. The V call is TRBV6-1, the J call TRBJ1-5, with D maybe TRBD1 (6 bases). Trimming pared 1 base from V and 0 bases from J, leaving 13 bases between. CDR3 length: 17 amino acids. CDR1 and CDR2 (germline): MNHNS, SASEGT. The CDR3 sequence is CASSEEGGPFSNQPQHF. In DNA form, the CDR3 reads TGTGCCAGCAGTGAAGAAGGGGGTCCCTTTAGCAATCAGCCCCAGCATTTT.

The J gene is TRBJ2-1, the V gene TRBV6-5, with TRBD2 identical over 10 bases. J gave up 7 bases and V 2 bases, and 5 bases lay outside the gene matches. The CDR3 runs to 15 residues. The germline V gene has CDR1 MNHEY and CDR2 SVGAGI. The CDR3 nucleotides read TGTGCCAGCAGTTACAGCGGGGGGGTGAGGAATGAGCAGTTCTTC. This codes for CASSYSGGVRNEQFF.

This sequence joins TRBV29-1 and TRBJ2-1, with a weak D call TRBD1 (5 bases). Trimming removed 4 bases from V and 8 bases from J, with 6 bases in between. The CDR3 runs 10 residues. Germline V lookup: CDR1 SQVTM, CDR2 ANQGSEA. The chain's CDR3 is CSVGRDEQFF. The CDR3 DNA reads TGCAGCGTTGGCAGGGATGAGCAGTTCTTC.

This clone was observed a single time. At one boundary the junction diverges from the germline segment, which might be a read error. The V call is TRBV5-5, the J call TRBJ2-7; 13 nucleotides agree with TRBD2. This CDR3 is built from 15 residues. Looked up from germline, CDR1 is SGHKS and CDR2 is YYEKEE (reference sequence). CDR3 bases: TGTGCCAGCAGATTGGGACTAGCGGGGTTTCACGAGCAGTACTTC. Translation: CASRLGLAGFHEQYF. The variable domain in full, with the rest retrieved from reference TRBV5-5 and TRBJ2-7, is DAGVTQSPTHLIKTRGQQVTLRCSPISGHKSVSWYQQVLGQGPQFIFQYYEKEERGRGNFPDRFSARQFPNYSSELNVNALLLGDSALYLCASRLGLAGFHEQYFGPGTRLTVT.

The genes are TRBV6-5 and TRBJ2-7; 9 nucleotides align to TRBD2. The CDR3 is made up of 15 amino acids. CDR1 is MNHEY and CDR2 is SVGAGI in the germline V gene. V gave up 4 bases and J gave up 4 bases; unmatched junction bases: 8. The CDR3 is CASSSTSSGEYEQYF. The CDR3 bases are TGTGCCAGCAGTTCTACGTCTAGCGGGGAATACGAGCAGTACTTC.

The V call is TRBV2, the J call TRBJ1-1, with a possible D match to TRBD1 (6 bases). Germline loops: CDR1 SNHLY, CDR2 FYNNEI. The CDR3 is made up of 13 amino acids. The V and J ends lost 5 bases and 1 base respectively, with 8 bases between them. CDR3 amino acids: CASSRDTNTEAFF. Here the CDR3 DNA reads TGTGCCAGCAGTAGGGACACGAACACTGAAGCTTTCTTT.

This CDR3 reads CASSRHSYNSPLHF. As DNA, the CDR3 is TGTGCCAGCTCGAGACACTCCTATAATTCACCCCTCCACTTT. The chain couples TRBV2 to TRBJ1-6; D remains unclear. The CDR3 loop spans 14 amino acids. Trimming removed 8 bases at V and 0 bases at J, with 8 bases between. Germline CDR1 and CDR2: SNHLY and FYNNEI. The full variable domain, completed using reference TRBV2 and TRBJ1-6, is EPEVTQTPSHQVTQMGQEVILRCVPISNHLYFYWYRQILGQKVEFLVSFYNNEISEKSEIFDDQFSVERPDGSNFTLKIRSTKLEDSAMYFCASSRHSYNSPLHFGNGTRLTVT.